This T cell receptor (beta chain) derives from a study of cytomegalovirus exposure and HLA in healthy donors. Study-wide context: Ancestry clustering placed about 86% of around 400 genotyped donors in the Caucasian-associated cluster. Notes on the study in general: The only immune exposure information that was available was CMV serostatus. Presence/absence analyses rested on an assumption that sequencing depth was roughly uniform across donors.

Vbeta (60) and Jbeta (13) primers were used in the PCR. Sequencing used immunoSEQ multiplex PCR; TCRdb keeps in-frame clones, though not all of them. The sample holds about 140,000 clones, around 75% seen once. Notes on this clone: Antigen unknown.

The clonotype comes from a man aged 18 to 29 in good health and CMV-seropositive. The material sequenced was PBMCs.

The CDR3 sequence is CASADSGGKYEQYF. CDR3 DNA sequence: TGCGCCAGCGCCGACTCGGGCGGGAAATACGAGCAGTACTTC. V and J are TRBV5-1 and TRBJ2-7; TRBD2 is a possible D gene (6 bases). Trimming left V 7 bases short and J 4 bases short, with 18 bases between. The length of the CDR3 is 14 residues. Per the germline V gene, CDR1 is SGHRS and CDR2 is YFSETQ.